This is a list of T cell receptor beta chains from one sample in a study of blood T cell repertoires in COVID-19. Some clones are missing from TCRdb's copy, which holds only in-frame ones; the method was immunoSEQ multiplex PCR. Among 300,000 or so clones listed, 75% to 90% were seen once. The sequenced material came from peripheral blood. These receptor sequences come from a woman in her 40s who had recovered from COVID-19. Both conserved end residues are part of each CDR3. The D gene is left open where the match is weak. Expanded clones get a size class; other rows say once, few or many, or leave the size out.

TRBJ2-1	NA	NA	TRBV6-5	CASTQRSSYNEQFF	TGTGCCAGCACCCAGAGGAGCTCCTACAATGAGCAGTTCTTC
TRBJ2-1	NA	TRBD2	TRBV7-9	CASSLAVSGGAHEQFF	TGTGCCAGCAGCTTAGCGGTTAGCGGGGGGGCTCATGAGCAGTTCTTC
TRBJ2-7	NA	NA	TRBV10-3	CAISDLTAGSHF	TGTGCCATCAGTGATTTAACGGCGGGGTCCCACTTC
TRBJ1-1	NA	NA	TRBV30	CATQGRQRFTEAFF	TGTGCCACCCAAGGGAGGCAGCGATTCACTGAAGCTTTCTTT
TRBJ1-6	NA	TRBD1	TRBV18	CASEGGQGWNSPLHF	TGTGCCAGCGAGGGAGGACAGGGCTGGAATTCACCCCTCCACTTT
TRBJ1-4	once	NA	TRBV12-5	CASVAEAEEKLFF	TGTGCTAGTGTGGCCGAGGCAGAGGAAAAACTGTTTTTT
TRBJ2-7	NA	TRBD1	TRBV10-1	CASSEGAGGYEQYF	TGCGCCAGCAGTGAGGGGGCAGGGGGCTACGAGCAGTACTTC
TRBJ1-2	NA	NA	TRBV11-2	CASSLGPSGQGGYGYTF	TGTGCCAGCAGCTTAGGGCCGTCCGGGCAGGGAGGCTATGGCTACACCTTC
TRBJ2-5	NA	NA	TRBV18	CASSAEETQYF	TGTGCCAGCTCAGCAGAAGAGACCCAGTACTTC
TRBJ1-4	NA	TRBD1	TRBV5-1	CASSPGQALLEKLFF	TGCGCCAGCAGCCCCGGACAGGCCTTATTGGAAAAACTGTTTTTT
TRBJ1-4	NA	NA	TRBV21-1	CASSPPPGTGAGNEKLFF	TGTGCCAGCAGCCCTCCGCCCGGGACAGGGGCGGGTAATGAAAAACTGTTTTTT
TRBJ2-7	NA	TRBD1	TRBV11-2	CASSPLDRGFYEQYF	TGTGCCAGCAGCCCCCTGGACAGGGGGTTCTACGAGCAGTACTTC
TRBJ1-2	NA	NA	TRBV5-1	CASSLTSPGNYGYTF	TGCGCCAGCAGCTTGACTTCTCCGGGTAACTATGGCTACACCTTC
TRBJ1-5	NA	TRBD1	TRBV5-1	CASRRPGQGGGQPQHF	TGCGCCAGCAGGAGACCGGGACAGGGAGGCGGTCAGCCCCAGCATTTT
TRBJ1-1	NA	TRBD1	TRBV18	CASSPATGGTEAFF	TGTGCCAGCTCACCGGCGACAGGGGGCACTGAAGCTTTCTTT
TRBJ1-2	NA	TRBD1	TRBV7-9	CASSSYRRGLIYGYTF	TGTGCCAGCAGCTCGTACAGAAGGGGGCTGATCTATGGCTACACCTTC
TRBJ1-1	NA	TRBD1	TRBV5-6	CASSPTRTGAYEAFF	TGTGCCAGCAGCCCTACCCGGACAGGGGCGTATGAAGCTTTCTTT
TRBJ1-6	NA	TRBD1	TRBV9	CASSVSGTGANSPLHF	TGTGCCAGCAGCGTATCGGGGACAGGGGCTAATTCACCCCTCCACTTT
TRBJ1-6	NA	NA	TRBV3-1/TRBV3-2	CASSQAPSSSPLHF	TGTGCCAGCAGCCAAGCCCCAAGTAGTTCACCCCTCCACTTT
TRBJ2-5	once	NA	TRBV9	CASSGGRTQETQYF	TGTGCCAGCAGTGGGGGCAGGACACAAGAGACCCAGTACTTC
TRBJ2-2	NA	NA	TRBV10-1	CASSEGTRGLFF	TGCGCCAGCAGTGAGGGGACTCGGGGGCTGTTTTTT
TRBJ1-2	NA	NA	TRBV7-9	CASSFGTGRNYGYTF	TGTGCCAGCAGCTTTGGAACAGGGAGAAACTATGGCTACACCTTC
TRBJ2-7	NA	TRBD2	TRBV4-1	CASSGPGTSGGKSSYEQYF	TGCGCCAGCAGTGGTCCCGGGACTAGCGGGGGGAAGAGCTCCTACGAGCAGTACTTC
TRBJ2-3	NA	NA	TRBV4-3	CASSQERSIARLDTQYF	TGCGCCAGCAGCCAAGAGAGGTCTATCGCTCGACTTGATACGCAGTATTTT
TRBJ2-5	NA	TRBD1	TRBV19	CASSLRGDRANQETQYF	TGTGCCAGTAGTTTACGCGGCGACAGGGCAAACCAAGAGACCCAGTACTTC
TRBJ1-5	NA	NA	TRBV12-3/TRBV12-4	CASSLGTRQPQHF	TGTGCCAGCAGTTTGGGGACACGCCAGCCCCAGCATTTT
TRBJ2-3	once	TRBD2	TRBV24-1	CATSDRGTSRDTQYF	TGTGCCACCAGTGACCGCGGGACTAGCAGAGATACGCAGTATTTT
TRBJ1-5	NA	NA	TRBV19	CASSLRRTNQPQHF	TGTGCCTCATCACTCCGAAGGACAAATCAGCCCCAGCATTTT
TRBJ2-5	NA	TRBD2	TRBV7-2	CASSLVPSGSQETQYF	TGTGCCAGCAGCTTAGTCCCTAGCGGTTCCCAAGAGACCCAGTACTTC
TRBJ2-6	NA	TRBD1	TRBV18	CASSPTGGSRSGANVLTF	TGTGCCAGCTCTCCAACAGGGGGCTCCCGCTCTGGGGCCAACGTCCTGACTTTC
TRBJ1-1	NA	TRBD1	TRBV5-1	CASSLAGTGPNTEAFF	TGCGCCAGCAGCTTGGCGGGGACAGGGCCGAACACTGAAGCTTTCTTT
TRBJ2-7	NA	NA	TRBV7-2	CASSFGQKPYEQYF	TGTGCCAGCAGCTTCGGACAGAAACCTTACGAGCAGTACTTC
TRBJ2-3	NA	TRBD2	TRBV4-1	CASSQAPAGSTDTQYF	TGCGCCAGCAGCCAAGCCCCAGCGGGGAGCACAGATACGCAGTATTTT
TRBJ2-7	NA	TRBD1	TRBV10-3	CATCRDRDYEQYF	TGTGCCACCTGCCGGGACAGAGACTACGAGCAGTACTTC
TRBJ1-1	few	NA	TRBV6-5	CASSYMAGRGEAFF	TGTGCCAGCAGTTACATGGCCGGAAGGGGTGAAGCTTTCTTT
TRBJ2-7	once	TRBD1	TRBV27	CASSTLTGVVYEQYF	TGTGCCAGCAGTACCCTAACAGGGGTGGTATACGAGCAGTACTTC
TRBJ1-5	few	TRBD1	TRBV27	CASSLGQGPGQPQHF	TGTGCCAGCAGTTTGGGACAGGGGCCAGGTCAGCCCCAGCATTTT
TRBJ2-7	NA	NA	TRBV5-1	CASSFSGQGGGEQYF	TGCGCCAGCAGCTTTTCTGGGCAGGGGGGTGGCGAGCAGTACTTC
TRBJ1-1	NA	TRBD1	TRBV19	CASRRQGPGTEAFF	TGTGCCAGTAGGAGACAGGGGCCGGGCACTGAAGCTTTCTTT
TRBJ1-4	NA	NA	TRBV6-5	CASSYGSGTNEKLFF	TGTGCCAGCAGTTACGGTTCGGGAACTAATGAAAAACTGTTTTTT
TRBJ2-2	NA	TRBD2	TRBV25-1	CATSVLAGETGELFF	TGTGCCACCTCTGTCCTAGCGGGGGAGACCGGGGAGCTGTTTTTT
TRBJ1-6	NA	NA	TRBV5-1	CASSLGQPSSYNSPLHF	TGCGCCAGCAGCTTGGGACAGCCAAGCTCCTATAATTCACCCCTCCACTTT
TRBJ1-2	NA	TRBD1	TRBV5-8	CASSFYTGGYGYTF	TGTGCCAGCAGCTTTTACACAGGGGGCTATGGCTACACCTTC
TRBJ1-3	NA	TRBD1	TRBV5-1	CASSLLGQDGRGNTIYF	TGCGCCAGCAGCTTGCTGGGACAGGACGGGAGGGGAAACACCATATATTTT
TRBJ2-5	NA	TRBD2	TRBV7-3	CASSPKPRLAGTQQETQYF	TGTGCCAGCAGCCCAAAACCCCGACTAGCGGGGACACAACAAGAGACCCAGTACTTC
TRBJ2-7	NA	NA	TRBV5-1	CASSLAAGVYEQYF	TGCGCCAGCAGCTTGGCGGCAGGGGTGTACGAGCAGTACTTC
TRBJ2-7	NA	NA	TRBV5-1	CASSLYGVEQYF	TGCGCCAGCAGCTTGTACGGGGTCGAGCAGTACTTC
TRBJ2-7	NA	NA	TRBV30	CAWAKNREQYF	TGTGCCTGGGCGAAGAATAGAGAGCAGTACTTC
TRBJ1-1	NA	NA	TRBV5-6	CASSLGGGTEAFF	TGTGCCAGCAGCTTGGGGGGAGGCACTGAAGCTTTCTTT
TRBJ1-1	NA	NA	TRBV6-2/TRBV6-3	CASSLTGRTEAFF	TGTGCCAGCAGTTTAACAGGGAGAACTGAAGCTTTCTTT
TRBJ1-1	NA	NA	TRBV6-5	CASSYWSKNTEAFF	TGTGCCAGCAGTTATTGGAGCAAGAACACTGAAGCTTTCTTT
TRBJ2-5	NA	TRBD2	TRBV27	CASSSPKGSGGAETQYF	TGTGCCAGCAGTTCCCCAAAGGGTAGCGGGGGGGCAGAGACCCAGTACTTC
TRBJ1-1	once	NA	TRBV9	CASSVGVGATEAFF	TGTGCCAGCAGCGTAGGGGTGGGGGCGACTGAAGCTTTCTTT
TRBJ1-2	NA	TRBD1	TRBV6-2/TRBV6-3	CASSYGGQGSHGYTF	TGTGCCAGCAGTTACGGCGGACAGGGGAGCCATGGCTACACCTTC
TRBJ1-2	NA	NA	TRBV10-3	CAISESGMMDPNYGYTF	TGTGCCATCAGTGAGTCCGGGATGATGGATCCTAACTATGGCTACACCTTC